This is a list of T cell receptor beta chains from one sample in a study of monozygotic twins with inflammatory bowel disease. TCRdb re-called the 5' RACE reads and gives one entry per CDR3 protein, without DNA. This sample contains some 99,000 distinct CDR3 sequences. The sequenced sample was blood. The receptors come from a human donor with ulcerative colitis or Crohn's disease, or a healthy co-twin of an affected twin (not recorded which). CDR3s include the opening cysteine and the closing phenylalanine or tryptophan. Not all rows give a size; the values are once, few, many and, for expanded clones, a class.

V,J,size,CDR3
TRBV5-3,TRBJ1-5,-,CARSLRSVGHQPQHF
TRBV6-5,TRBJ1-2,-,CASSYSGPINYGYTF
TRBV12-3/TRBV12-4,TRBJ2-3,-,CASRAGTGGTLTQYF
TRBV4-1,TRBJ2-6,-,CASSQVGQGFSGANVLTF
TRBV28,TRBJ2-7,-,CASSTGLYEQYF
TRBV19,TRBJ2-7,-,CASSPDRESLQEQYF
TRBV12-3/TRBV12-4,TRBJ2-1,medium-sized,CASSPRGGDSSYNEQFF
TRBV19,TRBJ1-1,-,CASSIYGRSMNTEAFF
TRBV5-1,TRBJ1-6,-,CASSRQGGGYNSPLHF
TRBV7-8,TRBJ1-5,-,CASSPSRDIRNQPQHF
TRBV6-6,TRBJ2-1,-,CASSPPVSHNEQFF
TRBV28,TRBJ1-5,-,CASSPPRGDQPQHF
TRBV5-5,TRBJ2-5,-,CASSLVGGGRNQETQYF
TRBV7-2,TRBJ2-5,-,CASSFLSGSMTAQYF
TRBV7-7,TRBJ1-1,-,CASSQDRNTEAFF
TRBV20-1,TRBJ1-2,-,CSASYTGVRGYTF
TRBV18,TRBJ1-3,-,CASSEQGATGNTIYF
TRBV6-5,TRBJ2-1,-,CASSSTSGGRGGQFF
TRBV2,TRBJ2-3,-,CASRTLAGSTDTQYF
TRBV5-1,TRBJ2-5,-,CASSLAGTSGSNTQYF
TRBV5-1,TRBJ2-3,medium-sized,CASSRQGQGDTDTQYF
TRBV18,TRBJ1-1,-,CASSPNGDGTEAFF
TRBV7-8,TRBJ1-2,-,CASGTRDSMDGYTF
TRBV7-2,TRBJ2-1,-,CASSLLLGIGQFF
TRBV20-1,TRBJ1-2,-,CSATGTGGIMSYGYTF
TRBV5-6,TRBJ1-4,-,CASSYWTVPSLATNEKLFF
TRBV6-1,TRBJ2-1,-,CASGGFLDEQFF
TRBV13,TRBJ1-5,-,CASSRDRDQPQHF
TRBV4-2,TRBJ2-5,-,CASSQEGGLLAGEQETQYF
TRBV7-3,TRBJ1-1,-,CASSLAWDTEAFF
TRBV9,TRBJ1-3,-,CASSVSTGGTSGNTIYF
TRBV29-1,TRBJ2-3,-,CSVAGPASGRGTDTQYF
TRBV15,TRBJ2-7,-,CATSILSGDPFYEQYF
TRBV24-1,TRBJ2-1,-,CATASGSSYNEQFF
TRBV27,TRBJ1-2,-,CASTFTSRTGHGYTF
TRBV19,TRBJ2-7,-,CASSVGTEPYEQYF
TRBV7-8,TRBJ2-2,-,CASRRGTGAGELFF
TRBV20-1,TRBJ1-5,-,CSGHRGDQPQHF
TRBV4-3,TRBJ2-3,-,CASSQGRVTDTQYF
TRBV2,TRBJ2-3,-,CASSRLAGALTDTQYF
TRBV4-3,TRBJ1-4,-,CASSQVGPATNEKLFF
TRBV2,TRBJ1-5,-,CASRASGLINQPQHF
TRBV28,TRBJ2-3,-,CASSLPGGGTDTQYF
TRBV27,TRBJ2-3,-,CASSLEAGVGTDTQYF
TRBV5-1,TRBJ1-4,-,CASSRGRSTNEKLFF
TRBV25-1,TRBJ2-2,-,CASRMTGSNTGELFF
TRBV28,TRBJ2-7,-,CASSFRDRAIYEQYF
TRBV18,TRBJ2-3,-,CASSPTLGGQDTQYF
TRBV5-1,TRBJ2-7,-,CASSRDPTSQQYF
TRBV2,TRBJ1-2,-,CASSEVTNYGYTF
TRBV7-6,TRBJ2-7,-,CASSLAGGPSYEQYF
TRBV7-3,TRBJ2-2,-,CASSPRINAAGGPNGELFF